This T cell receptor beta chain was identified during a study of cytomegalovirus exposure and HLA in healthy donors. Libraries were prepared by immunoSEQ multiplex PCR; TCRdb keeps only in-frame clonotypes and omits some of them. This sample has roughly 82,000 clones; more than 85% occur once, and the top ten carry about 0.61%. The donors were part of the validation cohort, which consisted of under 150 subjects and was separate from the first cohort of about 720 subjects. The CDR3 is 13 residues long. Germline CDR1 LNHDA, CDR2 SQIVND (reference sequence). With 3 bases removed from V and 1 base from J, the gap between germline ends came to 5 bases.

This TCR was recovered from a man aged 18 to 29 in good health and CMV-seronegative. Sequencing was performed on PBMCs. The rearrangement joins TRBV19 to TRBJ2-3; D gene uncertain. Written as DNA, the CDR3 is TGTGCCAGTAGTATCTCCGGCACAGATACGCAGTATTTT. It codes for CASSISGTDTQYF.